The source of this T cell receptor beta chain is a study of blood T cell repertoires in COVID-19. Study as a whole: Sites in the United States, Italy and Spain provided acute and convalescent COVID-19 samples.

In the original processing: Reference gene primers were amplified, and this amplification served to estimate nucleated cell counts. This table comes from immunoSEQ multiplex PCR, and its TCRdb copy is limited to in-frame clones, with some not included. V and J calls and clone size are given by that table; D and trimming were obtained from the DNA. Among fewer than 250,000 clones listed, 70% to 90% were seen once. In its sample, this clone was seen a few times. The sequenced sample was peripheral blood. This sequence originates from a man aged 50-59 years with acute or convalescent COVID-19.

Here the CDR3 reads CAWSEGLGDIETQYF. The CDR3 bases are TGTGCCTGGAGTGAAGGCCTAGGGGATATAGAGACCCAGTACTTC. The gene calls are TRBV30 and TRBJ2-5; possibly TRBD1 for D (5 bases). Germline-derived CDR1 and CDR2 are GTSNPN and SVGIG (reference sequence). Trimming stripped 1 base from V and 4 bases from J, with 16 bases between. The CDR3 sequence is 15 residues long.